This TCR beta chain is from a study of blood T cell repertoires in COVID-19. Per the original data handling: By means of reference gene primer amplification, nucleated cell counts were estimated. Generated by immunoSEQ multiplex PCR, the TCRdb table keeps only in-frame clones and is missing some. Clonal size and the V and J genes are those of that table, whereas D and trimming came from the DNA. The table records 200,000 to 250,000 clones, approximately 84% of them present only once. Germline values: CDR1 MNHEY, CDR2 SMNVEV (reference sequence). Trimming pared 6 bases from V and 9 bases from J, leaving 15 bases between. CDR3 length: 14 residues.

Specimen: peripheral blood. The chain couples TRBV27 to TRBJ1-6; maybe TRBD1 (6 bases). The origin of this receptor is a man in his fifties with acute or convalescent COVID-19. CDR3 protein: CASRPGTGFSPLHF. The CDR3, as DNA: TGTGCCAGCAGACCCGGTACAGGGTTTTCACCCCTCCACTTT.